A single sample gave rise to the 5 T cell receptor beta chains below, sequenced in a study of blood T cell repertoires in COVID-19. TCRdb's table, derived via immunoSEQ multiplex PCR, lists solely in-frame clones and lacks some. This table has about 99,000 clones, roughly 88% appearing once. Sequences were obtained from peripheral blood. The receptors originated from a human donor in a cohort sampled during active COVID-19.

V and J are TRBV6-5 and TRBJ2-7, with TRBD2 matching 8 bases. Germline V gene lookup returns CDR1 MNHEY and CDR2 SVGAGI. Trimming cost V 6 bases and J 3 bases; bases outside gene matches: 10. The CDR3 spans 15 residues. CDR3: CASSLEGLGNYEQYF. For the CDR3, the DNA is TGTGCCAGCAGCCTCGAGGGACTAGGAAACTACGAGCAGTACTTC.

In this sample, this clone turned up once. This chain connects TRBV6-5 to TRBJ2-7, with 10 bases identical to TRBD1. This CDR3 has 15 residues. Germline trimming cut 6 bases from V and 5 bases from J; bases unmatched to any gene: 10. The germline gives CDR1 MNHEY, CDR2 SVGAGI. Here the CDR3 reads CASRSGDRGLHEQYF. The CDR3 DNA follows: TGTGCCAGCAGAAGTGGGGACAGGGGACTTCACGAGCAGTACTTC.

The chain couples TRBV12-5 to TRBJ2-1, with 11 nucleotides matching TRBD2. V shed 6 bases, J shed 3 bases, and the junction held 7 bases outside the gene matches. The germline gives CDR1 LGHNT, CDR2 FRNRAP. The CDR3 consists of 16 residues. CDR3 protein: CASGILAGVFYNEQFF. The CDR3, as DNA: TGTGCTAGTGGGATACTAGCGGGGGTTTTCTACAATGAGCAGTTCTTC.

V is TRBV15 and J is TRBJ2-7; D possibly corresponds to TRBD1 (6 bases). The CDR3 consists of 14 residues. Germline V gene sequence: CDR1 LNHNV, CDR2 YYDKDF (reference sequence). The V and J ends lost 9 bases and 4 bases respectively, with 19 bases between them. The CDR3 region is CATSDQQGRYEQYF. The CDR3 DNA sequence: TGTGCCACGAGTGACCAACAGGGCAGGTACGAGCAGTACTTC.

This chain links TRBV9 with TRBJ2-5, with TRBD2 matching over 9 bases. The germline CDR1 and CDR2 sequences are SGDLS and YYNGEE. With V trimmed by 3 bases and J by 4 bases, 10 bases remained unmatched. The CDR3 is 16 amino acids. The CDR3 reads CASSGPQAGGLETQYF. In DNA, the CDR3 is TGTGCCAGCAGCGGGCCTCAGGCGGGGGGGTTAGAGACCCAGTACTTC.